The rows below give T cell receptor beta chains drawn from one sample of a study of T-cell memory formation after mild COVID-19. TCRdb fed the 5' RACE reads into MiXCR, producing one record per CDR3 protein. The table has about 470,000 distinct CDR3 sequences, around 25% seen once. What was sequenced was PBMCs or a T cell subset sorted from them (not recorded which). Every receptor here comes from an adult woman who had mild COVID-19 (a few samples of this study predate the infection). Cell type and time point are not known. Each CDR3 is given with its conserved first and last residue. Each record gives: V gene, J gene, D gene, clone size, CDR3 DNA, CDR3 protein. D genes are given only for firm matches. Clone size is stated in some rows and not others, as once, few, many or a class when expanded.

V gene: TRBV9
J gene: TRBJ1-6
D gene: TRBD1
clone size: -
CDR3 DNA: TGTGCCAGCAGCGTAGGAGGGACAGGGGCCCTGGGGACCCTCCACTTT
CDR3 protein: CASSVGGTGALGTLHF

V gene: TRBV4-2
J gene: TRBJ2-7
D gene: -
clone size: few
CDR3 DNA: TGTGCCAGCAGCCAAGTCGAGCTAGCCGAGTACGAGCAGTACTTC
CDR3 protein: CASSQVELAEYEQYF

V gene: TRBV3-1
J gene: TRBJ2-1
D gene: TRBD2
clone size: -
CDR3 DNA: TGTGCCAGCAGCCAAGGTATAGCGGGGCGGTCTGGTGAGCAGTTCTTC
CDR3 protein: CASSQGIAGRSGEQFF

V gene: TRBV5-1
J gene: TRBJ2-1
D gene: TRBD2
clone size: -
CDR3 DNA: TGCGCCAGCAGCCCCTCAGGGACTAGCGCTTACAATGAGCAGTTCTTC
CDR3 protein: CASSPSGTSAYNEQFF

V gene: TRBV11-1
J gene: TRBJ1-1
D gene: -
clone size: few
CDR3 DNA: TGTGCCAGCAGCCGCGGGGCGAGGAACACTGAAGCTTTCTTT
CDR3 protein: CASSRGARNTEAFF

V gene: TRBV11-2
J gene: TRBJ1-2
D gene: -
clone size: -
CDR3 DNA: TGTGCCAGCAGCGCCTCCAGGGACGTCTGGGGCTACACCTTC
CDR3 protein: CASSASRDVWGYTF

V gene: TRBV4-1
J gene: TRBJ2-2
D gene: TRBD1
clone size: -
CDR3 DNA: TGCGCCAGCAGCCGCGGGACAGGGTTTAGCGGGGAGCTGTTTTTT
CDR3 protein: CASSRGTGFSGELFF

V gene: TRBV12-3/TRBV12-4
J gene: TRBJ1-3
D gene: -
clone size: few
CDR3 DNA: TGTGCCAGCAGTTTAAAGGTCAGCCGGAGAAGAAACACCATATATTTT
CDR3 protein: CASSLKVSRRRNTIYF

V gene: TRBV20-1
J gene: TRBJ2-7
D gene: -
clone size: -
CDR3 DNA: TGCAGTGCTAGAAACAGGCTCGCCTACGAGCAGTACTTC
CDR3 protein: CSARNRLAYEQYF

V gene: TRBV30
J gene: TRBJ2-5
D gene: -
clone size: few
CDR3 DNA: TGTGCCTGGGGTGGGAGACTACGGGGGAAGACCCAGTACTTC
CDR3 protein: CAWGGRLRGKTQYF

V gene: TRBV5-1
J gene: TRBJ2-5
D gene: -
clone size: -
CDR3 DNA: TGCGCCAGCAGTCGTACCCCGGCTCAAGAGACCCAGTACTTC
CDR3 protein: CASSRTPAQETQYF